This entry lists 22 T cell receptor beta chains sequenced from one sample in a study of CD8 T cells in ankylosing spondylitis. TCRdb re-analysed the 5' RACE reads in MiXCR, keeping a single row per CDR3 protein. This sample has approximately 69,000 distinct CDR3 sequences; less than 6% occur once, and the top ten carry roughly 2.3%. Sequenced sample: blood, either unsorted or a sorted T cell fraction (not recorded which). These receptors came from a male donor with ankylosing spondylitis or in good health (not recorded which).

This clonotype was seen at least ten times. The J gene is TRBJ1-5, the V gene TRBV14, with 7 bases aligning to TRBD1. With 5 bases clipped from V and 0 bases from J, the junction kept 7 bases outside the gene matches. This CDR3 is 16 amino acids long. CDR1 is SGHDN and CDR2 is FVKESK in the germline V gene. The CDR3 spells CASSAGQAYSNQPQHF. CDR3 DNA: TGTGCCAGCAGCGCCGGACAGGCCTATAGCAATCAGCCCCAGCATTTT.

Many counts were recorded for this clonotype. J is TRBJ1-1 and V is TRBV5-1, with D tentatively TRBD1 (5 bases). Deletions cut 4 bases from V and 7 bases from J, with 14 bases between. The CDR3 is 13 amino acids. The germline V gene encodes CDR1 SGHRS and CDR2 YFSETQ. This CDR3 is CASSPGPGREAFF. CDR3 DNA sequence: TGCGCCAGCAGCCCGGGGCCAGGGCGTGAAGCTTTCTTT.

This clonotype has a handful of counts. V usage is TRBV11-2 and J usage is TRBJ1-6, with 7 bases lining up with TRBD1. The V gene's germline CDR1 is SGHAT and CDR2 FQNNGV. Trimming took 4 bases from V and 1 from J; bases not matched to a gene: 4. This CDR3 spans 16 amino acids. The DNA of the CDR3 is TGTGCCAGCAGCTCCCAACAGGGGTCCTATAATTCACCCCTCCACTTT. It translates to CASSSQQGSYNSPLHF.

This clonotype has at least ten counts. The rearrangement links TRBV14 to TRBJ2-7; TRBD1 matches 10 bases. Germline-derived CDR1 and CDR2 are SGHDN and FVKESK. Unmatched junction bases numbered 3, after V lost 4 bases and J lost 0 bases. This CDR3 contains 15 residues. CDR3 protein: CASSPGQGHSYEQYF. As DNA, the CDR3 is TGTGCCAGCAGCCCGGGACAGGGGCACTCCTACGAGCAGTACTTC.

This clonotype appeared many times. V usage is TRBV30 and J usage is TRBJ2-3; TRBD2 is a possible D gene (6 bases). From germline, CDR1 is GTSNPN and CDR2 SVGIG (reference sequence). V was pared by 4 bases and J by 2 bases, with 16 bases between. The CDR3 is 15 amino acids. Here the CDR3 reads CAWTGWRGFTDTQYF. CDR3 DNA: TGTGCCTGGACGGGGTGGCGGGGCTTCACAGATACGCAGTATTTT.

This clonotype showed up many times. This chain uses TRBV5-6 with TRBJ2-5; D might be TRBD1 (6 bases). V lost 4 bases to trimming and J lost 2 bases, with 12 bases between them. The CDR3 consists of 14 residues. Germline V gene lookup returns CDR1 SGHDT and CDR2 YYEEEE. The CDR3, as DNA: TGTGCCAGCAGCGCTCGGGACATACAAGAGACCCAGTACTTC. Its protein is CASSARDIQETQYF. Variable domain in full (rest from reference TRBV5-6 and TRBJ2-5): DAGVTQSPTHLIKTRGQQVTLRCSPKSGHDTVSWYQQALGQGPQFIFQYYEEEERQRGNFPDRFSGHQFPNYSSELNVNALLLGDSALYLCASSARDIQETQYFGPGTRLLVL.

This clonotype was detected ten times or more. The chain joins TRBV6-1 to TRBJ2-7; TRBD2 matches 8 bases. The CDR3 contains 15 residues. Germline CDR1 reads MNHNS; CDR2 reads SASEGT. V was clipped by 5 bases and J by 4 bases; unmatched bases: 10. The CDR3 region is CASSPGGPNGYEQYF. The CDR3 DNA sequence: TGTGCCAGCAGTCCGGGAGGGCCCAACGGGTACGAGCAGTACTTC.

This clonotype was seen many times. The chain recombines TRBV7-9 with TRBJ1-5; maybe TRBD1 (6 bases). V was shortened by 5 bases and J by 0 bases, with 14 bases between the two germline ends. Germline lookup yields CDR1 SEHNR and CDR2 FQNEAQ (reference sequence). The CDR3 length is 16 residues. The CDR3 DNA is TGTGCCAGCAGCCGCGGGGACACCCTTAGCAATCAGCCCCAGCATTTT. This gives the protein CASSRGDTLSNQPQHF.

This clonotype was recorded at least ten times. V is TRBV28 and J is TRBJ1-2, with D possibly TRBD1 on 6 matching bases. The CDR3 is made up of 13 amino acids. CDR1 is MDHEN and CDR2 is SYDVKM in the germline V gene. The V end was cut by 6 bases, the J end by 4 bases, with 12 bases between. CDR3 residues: CASSTGTFYGYTF. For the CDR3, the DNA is TGTGCCAGCAGCACGGGGACATTCTATGGCTACACCTTC.

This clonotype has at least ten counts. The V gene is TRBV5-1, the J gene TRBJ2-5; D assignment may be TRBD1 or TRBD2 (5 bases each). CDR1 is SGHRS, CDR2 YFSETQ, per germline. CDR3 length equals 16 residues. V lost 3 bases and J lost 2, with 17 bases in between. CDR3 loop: CASSSLSGPTQETQYF. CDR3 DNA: TGCGCCAGCAGCTCCTTATCGGGACCAACACAAGAGACCCAGTACTTC.

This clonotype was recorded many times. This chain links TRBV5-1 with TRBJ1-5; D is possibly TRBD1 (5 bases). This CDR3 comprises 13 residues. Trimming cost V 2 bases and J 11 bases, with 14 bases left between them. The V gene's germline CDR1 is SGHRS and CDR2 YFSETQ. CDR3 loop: CASSFGYGGAQHF. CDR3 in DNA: TGCGCCAGCAGCTTTGGATATGGGGGGGCCCAGCATTTT.

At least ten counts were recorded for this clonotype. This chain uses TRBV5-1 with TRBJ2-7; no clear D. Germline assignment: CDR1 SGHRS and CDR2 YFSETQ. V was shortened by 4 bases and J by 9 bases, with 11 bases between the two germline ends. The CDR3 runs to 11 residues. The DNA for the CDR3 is TGCGCCAGCAGCGGCCACTTCGGGCAGTACTTC. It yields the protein CASSGHFGQYF.

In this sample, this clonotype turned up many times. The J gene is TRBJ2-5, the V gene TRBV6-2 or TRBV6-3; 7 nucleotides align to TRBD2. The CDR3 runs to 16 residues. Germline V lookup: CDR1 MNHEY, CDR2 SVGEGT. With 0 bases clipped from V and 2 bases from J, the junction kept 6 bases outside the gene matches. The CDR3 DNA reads TGTGCCAGCAGTTACTCCGGCGGGGGTGTACAAGAGACCCAGTACTTC. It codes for CASSYSGGGVQETQYF.

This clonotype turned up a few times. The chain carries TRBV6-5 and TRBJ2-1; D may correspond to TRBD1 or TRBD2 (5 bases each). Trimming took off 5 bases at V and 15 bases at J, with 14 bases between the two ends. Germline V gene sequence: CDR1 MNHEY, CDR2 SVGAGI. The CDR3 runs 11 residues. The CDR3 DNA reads TGTGCCAGCAGTCCCGGGACCGGGTGGTTCTTC. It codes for CASSPGTGWFF.

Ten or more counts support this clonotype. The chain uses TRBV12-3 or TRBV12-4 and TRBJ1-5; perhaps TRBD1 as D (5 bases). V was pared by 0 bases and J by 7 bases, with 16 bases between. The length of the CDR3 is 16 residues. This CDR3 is CASSLAGPEAGQPQHF. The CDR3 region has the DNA TGTGCCAGCAGTTTAGCGGGACCCGAAGCTGGGCAGCCCCAGCATTTT.

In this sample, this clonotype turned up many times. CDR3 protein: CSARDPTSGAGGELFF. CDR3 DNA sequence: TGCAGTGCTAGAGATCCTACTAGCGGGGCTGGCGGGGAGCTGTTTTTT. The chain joins TRBV20-1 to TRBJ2-2, with 10 bases matching TRBD2. The CDR3 runs to 16 residues. The trim removed 0 bases at V and 7 bases at J, leaving 8 bases unmatched. The germline CDR1 and CDR2 sequences are DFQATT and SNEGSKA (reference sequence).

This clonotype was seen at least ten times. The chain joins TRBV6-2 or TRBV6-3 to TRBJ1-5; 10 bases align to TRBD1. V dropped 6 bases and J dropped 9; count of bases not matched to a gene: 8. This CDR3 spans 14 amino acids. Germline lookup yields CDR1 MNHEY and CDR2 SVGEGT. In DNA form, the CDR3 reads TGTGCCAGCAGACGGGACAGGGGTCAGGCGCCCCAGCATTTT. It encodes CASRRDRGQAPQHF.

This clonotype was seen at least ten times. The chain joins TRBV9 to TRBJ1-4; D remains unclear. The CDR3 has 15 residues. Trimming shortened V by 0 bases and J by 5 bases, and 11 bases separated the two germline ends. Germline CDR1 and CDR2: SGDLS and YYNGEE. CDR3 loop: CASSVASAGNEKLFF. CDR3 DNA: TGTGCCAGCAGCGTAGCTTCAGCGGGAAATGAAAAACTGTTTTTT.

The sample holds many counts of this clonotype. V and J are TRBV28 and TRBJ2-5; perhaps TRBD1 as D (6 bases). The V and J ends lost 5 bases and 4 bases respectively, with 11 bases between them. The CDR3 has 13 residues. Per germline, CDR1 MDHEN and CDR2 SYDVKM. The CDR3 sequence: CASSGGHTETQYF. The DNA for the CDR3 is TGTGCCAGCAGTGGGGGACATACAGAGACCCAGTACTTC.

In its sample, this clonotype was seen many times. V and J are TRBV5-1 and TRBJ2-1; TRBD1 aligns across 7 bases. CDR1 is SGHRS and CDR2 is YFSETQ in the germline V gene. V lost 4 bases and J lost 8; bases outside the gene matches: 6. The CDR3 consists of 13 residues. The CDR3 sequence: CASSPTGDDEQFF. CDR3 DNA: TGCGCCAGCAGCCCTACAGGGGACGATGAGCAGTTCTTC.

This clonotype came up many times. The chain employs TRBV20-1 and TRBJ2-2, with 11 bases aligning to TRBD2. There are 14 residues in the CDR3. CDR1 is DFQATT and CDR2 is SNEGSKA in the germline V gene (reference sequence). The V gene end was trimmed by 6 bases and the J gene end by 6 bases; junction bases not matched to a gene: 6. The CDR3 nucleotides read TGCAGTGCGGCCGGGACTAGCGGTGCCGGGGAGCTGTTTTTT. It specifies CSAAGTSGAGELFF.

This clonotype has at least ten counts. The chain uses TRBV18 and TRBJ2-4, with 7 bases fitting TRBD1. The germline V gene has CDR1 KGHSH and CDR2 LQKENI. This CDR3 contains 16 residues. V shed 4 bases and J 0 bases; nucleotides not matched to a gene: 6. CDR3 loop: CASSQLRQGAKNIQYF. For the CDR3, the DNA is TGTGCCAGCTCACAATTGCGACAGGGAGCCAAAAACATTCAGTACTTC.